This T cell receptor (beta chain) is drawn from a study of OX40 agonist ivuxolimab in advanced cancers. Produced via immunoSEQ multiplex PCR; TCRdb's table is partial and in-frame only. The table records 55,000 to 85,000 clones, about nine tenths of them present only once. The sample was CD4+ or CD8+ T cells sorted from blood, taken in a trial of the OX40 agonist ivuxolimab. This sequence originates from an adult with an advanced solid tumor such as melanoma, head and neck, liver or kidney cancer.

The CDR3 region has the DNA TGTGCCAGCAGCACCTGGAGGGGGCGGCAAGAGACCCAGTACTTC. It encodes CASSTWRGRQETQYF. The gene calls are TRBV7-9 and TRBJ2-5; perhaps TRBD1 as D (7 bases). Germline assignment: CDR1 SEHNR and CDR2 FQNEAQ (reference sequence). Trimming pared 5 bases from V and 2 bases from J, leaving 15 bases between. There are 15 residues in the CDR3.